The 13 T cell receptor beta chains listed next were all sequenced from one sample in a study of blood T cell repertoires in COVID-19 (dated by TCRdb to 2020 to 2021). Receptor libraries were prepared by the immunoSEQ multiplex PCR assay. The table was pulled from immuneACCESS by TCRdb, which kept in-frame rearrangements only. Such tables lose some clones; where checked, under half of the loss comes from unresolved V genes, and the rest has no known cause. This sample is represented by under 150,000 clones; approximately 92% of them were singletons. The leading ten clones occupy approximately 2.8% of the sample. Sequencing was done on a sample of peripheral blood. These receptors came from a woman aged 60-75 years with active COVID-19.

The chain is built from TRBV6-2 or TRBV6-3 and TRBJ2-3; TRBD2 matches 11 bases. Germline CDR1 is MNHEY and CDR2 is SVGEGT. This CDR3 is 20 amino acids long. J lost 1 base, V lost 2 bases, and 14 bases had no gene match. The CDR3 coding sequence is TGTGCCAGCAGTTACCGTACTAGCGGGAGAGGGTCATTGGGCACAGATACGCAGTATTTT. It is translated as CASSYRTSGRGSLGTDTQYF.

This clone was counted once. This rearrangement joins TRBV29-1 to TRBJ1-3; 8 bases align to TRBD1. Germline V gives CDR1 SQVTM, CDR2 ANQGSEA. Unmatched junction bases numbered 6, after V lost 4 bases and J lost 1 base. CDR3 length: 15 residues. Written as DNA, the CDR3 is TGCAGCGTTGGGACAGGGAGGGGTTCTGGAAACACCATATATTTT. This encodes CSVGTGRGSGNTIYF.

This chain uses TRBV9 with TRBJ2-1; weak D call: TRBD2 (5 bases). Deletions cut 3 bases from V and 6 bases from J, with 16 bases between. The CDR3 is made up of 15 amino acids. Per the germline V gene, CDR1 is SGDLS and CDR2 is YYNGEE. The CDR3 loop reads CASSAVPGSFNEQFF. The DNA of the CDR3 is TGTGCCAGCAGCGCAGTCCCGGGATCATTCAATGAGCAGTTCTTC.

J is TRBJ2-7 and V is TRBV11-2; 9 bases are shared with TRBD2. Per germline, CDR1 SGHAT and CDR2 FQNNGV. Trimming cost V 2 bases and J 3 bases; bases outside gene matches: 5. The CDR3 spans 15 residues. The CDR3 DNA reads as TGTGCCAGCAGCTTAACTAGCGGGTATTTCTACGAGCAGTACTTC. Translation: CASSLTSGYFYEQYF.

The chain combines TRBV7-8 with TRBJ2-7; 13 bases fit TRBD2. Per the germline V gene, CDR1 is SGHVS and CDR2 is FQNEAQ. CDR3 length equals 14 residues. Unmatched junction bases numbered 5, after V lost 5 bases and J lost 7 bases. The CDR3 here is CASSPGLAGVEQYF. The CDR3 nucleotides read TGTGCCAGCAGCCCAGGACTAGCGGGAGTTGAGCAGTACTTC.

The chain employs TRBV19 and TRBJ2-2; D remains ambiguous. The CDR3 extends over 12 amino acids. Germline V gives CDR1 LNHDA, CDR2 SQIVND (reference sequence). V was shortened by 7 bases and J by 5 bases, with 8 bases between the two germline ends. This CDR3 reads CASNGETGELFF. DNA for the CDR3: TGTGCCAGTAATGGTGAGACCGGGGAGCTGTTTTTT.

The chain combines TRBV3-1 (or the pseudogene TRBV3-2) with TRBJ1-1, with D possibly being TRBD1 (5 bases). Trimming removed 8 bases from V and 1 base from J, with 14 bases in between. Germline loops: CDR1 LGHDT, CDR2 YNNKEL (reference sequence). This CDR3 comprises 14 residues. In DNA, the CDR3 is TGTGCCAGCGCGTGGGACTTAGAGAACACTGAAGCTTTCTTT. It encodes CASAWDLENTEAFF.

This chain connects TRBV7-2 to TRBJ2-1, with TRBD2 matching over 7 bases. Trimming removed 4 bases from V and 10 bases from J; junction bases left unmatched: 10. Germline V gene data show CDR1 as SGHTA and CDR2 as FQGNSA. This CDR3 is built from 14 residues. The CDR3 sequence: CASSSPTGGSEQFF. Here the CDR3 DNA reads TGTGCCAGCAGCTCGCCCACCGGGGGGTCCGAGCAGTTCTTC.

The V and J genes are TRBV6-2 or TRBV6-3 and TRBJ1-5, with TRBD1 identical over 8 bases. The junction had 8 bases not matched to a gene; V was cut back by 6 bases and J by 7 bases. The CDR3 runs to 14 residues. Looked up from germline, CDR1 is MNHEY and CDR2 is SVGEGT. CDR3 sequence reads: CASSPRQGRQPQHF. The DNA of the CDR3 is TGTGCCAGCAGCCCTCGACAGGGGCGGCAGCCCCAGCATTTT.

The rearrangement joins TRBV18 to TRBJ2-2; unclear D gene. Germline V gene sequence: CDR1 KGHSH, CDR2 LQKENI. CDR3 length: 13 residues. Trimming took off 5 bases at V and 8 bases at J, with 12 bases between the two ends. The CDR3 region is CASSTDTTGELFF. The CDR3 bases are TGTGCCAGCTCAACTGATACGACTGGGGAGCTGTTTTTT.

The chain employs TRBV28 and TRBJ1-4; 8 bases align to TRBD1. V was pared by 3 bases and J by 0 bases, with 6 bases of the junction left unmatched. Germline CDR1 and CDR2: MDHEN and SYDVKM. The CDR3 is 17 amino acids. This CDR3 reads CASSFLGQGATNEKLFF. CDR3 bases: TGTGCCAGCAGTTTTCTAGGACAGGGCGCAACTAATGAAAAACTGTTTTTT.

This clone was detected only once. CDR3 DNA sequence: TGTGCCAGCAGCTTTTCCGGGACTAGGTGGGAGGAGCAGTACTTC. Residues: CASSFSGTRWEEQYF. The chain has TRBV7-2 and TRBJ2-7, with 8 nucleotides matching TRBD2. CDR3 size: 15 residues. CDR1 is SGHTA, CDR2 FQGNSA, per germline. V trimming: 3 bases; J trimming: 7 bases; junction bases outside the gene matches: 11.

The rearrangement joins TRBV6-2 or TRBV6-3 to TRBJ1-5; D may be TRBD1 (6 bases). The CDR3 is 14 residues long. Germline assignment: CDR1 MNHEY and CDR2 SVGEGT. Trimming cost V 5 bases and J 9 bases, with 17 bases left between them. The CDR3 region is CASSQDSTFGPQHF. The CDR3 coding sequence is TGTGCCAGCAGTCAGGACAGCACGTTCGGGCCCCAGCATTTT.